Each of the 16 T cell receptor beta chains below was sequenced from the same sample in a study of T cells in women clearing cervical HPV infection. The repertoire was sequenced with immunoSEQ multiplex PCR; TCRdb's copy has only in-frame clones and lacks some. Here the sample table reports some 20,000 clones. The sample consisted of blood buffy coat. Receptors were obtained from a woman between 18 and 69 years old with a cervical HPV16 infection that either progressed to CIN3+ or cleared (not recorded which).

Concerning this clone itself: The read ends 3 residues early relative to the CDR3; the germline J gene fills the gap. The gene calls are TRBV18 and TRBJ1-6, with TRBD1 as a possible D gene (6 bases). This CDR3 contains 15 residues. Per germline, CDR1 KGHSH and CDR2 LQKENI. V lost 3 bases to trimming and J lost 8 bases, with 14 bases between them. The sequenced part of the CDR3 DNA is TGTGCCAGCTCACCTGCGGACAGTATTTATTCACCC. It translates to CASSPADSIYSP. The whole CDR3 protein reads CASSPADSIYSPLHF. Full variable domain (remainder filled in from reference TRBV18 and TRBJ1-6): NAGVMQNPRHLVRRRGQEARLRCSPMKGHSHVYWYRQLPEEGLKFMVYLQKENIIDESGMPKERFSAEFPKEGPSILRIQQVVRGDSAAYFCASSPADSIYSPLHFGNGTRLTVT.

The CDR3 DNA, read in part, is TGTGCCAGCTCACCATGGACAGGGAATGAAAAG. Protein: CASSPWTGNEK. The whole CDR3 region reads CASSPWTGNEKLFF. The rearrangement joins TRBV18 to TRBJ2-2, with 8 bases aligning to TRBD1. The read stops 3 residues short of the end of the CDR3; the missing end is completed from the germline J gene. CDR3 length equals 14 residues. Germline assignment: CDR1 KGHSH and CDR2 LQKENI.

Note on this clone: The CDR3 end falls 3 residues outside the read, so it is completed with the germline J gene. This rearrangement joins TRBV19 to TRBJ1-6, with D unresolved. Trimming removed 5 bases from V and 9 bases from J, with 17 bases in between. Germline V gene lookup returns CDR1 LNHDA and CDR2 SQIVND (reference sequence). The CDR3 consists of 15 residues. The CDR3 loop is CASSFLDVGPSPLHF. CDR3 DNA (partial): TGTGCCAGTAGTTTCCTAGACGTCGGTCCTTCACCC.

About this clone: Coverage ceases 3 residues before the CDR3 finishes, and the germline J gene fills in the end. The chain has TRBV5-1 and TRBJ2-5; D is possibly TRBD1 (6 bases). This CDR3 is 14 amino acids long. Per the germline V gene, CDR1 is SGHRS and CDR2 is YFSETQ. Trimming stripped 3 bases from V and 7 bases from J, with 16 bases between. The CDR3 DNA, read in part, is TGCGCCAGCAGCTCGGGACATCGGACGGGGACC. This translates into CASSSGHRTGT. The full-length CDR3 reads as CASSSGHRTGTQYF. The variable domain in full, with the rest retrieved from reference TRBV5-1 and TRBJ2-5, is KAGVTQTPRYLIKTRGQQVTLSCSPISGHRSVSWYQQTPGQGLQFLFEYFSETQRNKGNFPGRFSGRQFSNSRSEMNVSTLELGDSALYLCASSSGHRTGTQYFGPGTRLLVL.

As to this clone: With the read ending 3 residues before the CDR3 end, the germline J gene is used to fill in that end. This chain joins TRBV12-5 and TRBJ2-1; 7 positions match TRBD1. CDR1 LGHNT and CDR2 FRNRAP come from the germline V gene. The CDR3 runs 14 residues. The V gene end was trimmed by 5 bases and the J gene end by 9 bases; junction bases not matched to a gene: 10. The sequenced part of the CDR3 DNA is TGTGCTAGTGGTGAAGAAAACAGGGGTCCTGAG. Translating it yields CASGEENRGPE. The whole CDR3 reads CASGEENRGPEQFF.

This CDR3 reads CASSLVGGENTEAFF. The DNA read from the CDR3 is TGTGCCAGCAGCTTAGTAGGGGGGGAGAACACTGAA. V is TRBV7-2 and J is TRBJ1-1, with a tentative D call TRBD1 (6 bases). The CDR3 goes on 3 residues after the read ends, and that part is filled in from the germline J gene. V was trimmed by 1 base and J by 1 base, leaving 10 bases between them. Germline V CDR1 and CDR2: SGHTA, FQGNSA. This CDR3 comprises 15 residues.

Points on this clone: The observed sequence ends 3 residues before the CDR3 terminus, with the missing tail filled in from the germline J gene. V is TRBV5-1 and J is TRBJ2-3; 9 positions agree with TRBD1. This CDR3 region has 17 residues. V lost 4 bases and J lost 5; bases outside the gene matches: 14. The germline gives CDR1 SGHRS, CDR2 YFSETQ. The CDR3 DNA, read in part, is TGCGCCAGCAGCCAAAGGACAGGGGCTTTCGGTTTAGATACG. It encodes CASSQRTGAFGLDT. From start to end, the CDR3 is CASSQRTGAFGLDTQYF. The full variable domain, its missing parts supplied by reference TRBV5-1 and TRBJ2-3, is KAGVTQTPRYLIKTRGQQVTLSCSPISGHRSVSWYQQTPGQGLQFLFEYFSETQRNKGNFPGRFSGRQFSNSRSEMNVSTLELGDSALYLCASSQRTGAFGLDTQYFGPGTRLTVL.

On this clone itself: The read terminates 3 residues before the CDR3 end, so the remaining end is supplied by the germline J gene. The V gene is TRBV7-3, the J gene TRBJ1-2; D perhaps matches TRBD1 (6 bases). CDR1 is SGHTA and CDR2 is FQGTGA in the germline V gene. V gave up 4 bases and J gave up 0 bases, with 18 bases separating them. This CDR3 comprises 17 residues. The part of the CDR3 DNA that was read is TGTGCCAGCAGCTCCCACAACCCGGACAGAGCTAACTATGGC. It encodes CASSSHNPDRANYG. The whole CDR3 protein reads CASSSHNPDRANYGYTF.

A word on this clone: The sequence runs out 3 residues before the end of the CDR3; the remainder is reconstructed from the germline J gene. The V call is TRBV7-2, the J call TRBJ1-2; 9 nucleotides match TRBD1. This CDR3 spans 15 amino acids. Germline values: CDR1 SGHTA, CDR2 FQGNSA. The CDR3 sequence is CASSKLGQGGNDYTF. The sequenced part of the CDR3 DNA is TGTGCCAGCAGCAAACTGGGACAGGGAGGCAATGAC.

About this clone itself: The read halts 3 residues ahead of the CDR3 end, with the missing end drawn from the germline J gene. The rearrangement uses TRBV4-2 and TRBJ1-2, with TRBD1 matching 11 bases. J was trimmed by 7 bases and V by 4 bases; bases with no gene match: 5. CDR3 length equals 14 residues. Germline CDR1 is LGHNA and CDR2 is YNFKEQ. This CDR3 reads CASSPSGTGGGYTF. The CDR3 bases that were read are TGTGCCAGCAGCCCGTCCGGGACAGGGGGTGGC.

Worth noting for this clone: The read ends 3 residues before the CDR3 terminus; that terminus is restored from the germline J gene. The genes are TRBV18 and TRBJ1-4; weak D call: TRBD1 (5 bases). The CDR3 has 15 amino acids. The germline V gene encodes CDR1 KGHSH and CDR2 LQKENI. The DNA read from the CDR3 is TGTGCCAGCTCACTTACAGACTCTGGGGCCAACGTA. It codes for CASSLTDSGANV. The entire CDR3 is CASSLTDSGANVLFF.

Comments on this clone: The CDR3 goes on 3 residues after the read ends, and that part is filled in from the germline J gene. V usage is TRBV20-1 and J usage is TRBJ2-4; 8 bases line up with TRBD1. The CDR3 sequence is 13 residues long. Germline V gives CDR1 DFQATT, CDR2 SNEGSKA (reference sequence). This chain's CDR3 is CSAIVTGGKTQYF. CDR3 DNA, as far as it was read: TGCAGTGCTATTGTTACAGGGGGAAAGACT.

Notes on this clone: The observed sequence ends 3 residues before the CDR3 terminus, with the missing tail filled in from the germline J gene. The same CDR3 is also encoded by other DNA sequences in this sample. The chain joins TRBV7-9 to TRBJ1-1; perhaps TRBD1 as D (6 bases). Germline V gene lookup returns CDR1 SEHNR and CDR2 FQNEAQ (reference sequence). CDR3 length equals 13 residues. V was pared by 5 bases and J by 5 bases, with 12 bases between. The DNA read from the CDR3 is TGTGCCAGCAGCCCACAGGGAGGTACTGAA. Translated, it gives CASSPQGGTE. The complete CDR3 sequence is CASSPQGGTEAFF.

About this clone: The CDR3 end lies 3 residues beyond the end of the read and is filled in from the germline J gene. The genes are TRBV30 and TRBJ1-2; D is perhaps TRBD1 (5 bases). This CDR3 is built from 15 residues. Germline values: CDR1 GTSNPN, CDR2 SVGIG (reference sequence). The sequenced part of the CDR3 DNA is TGTGCCTGGAACTGGGGGGACGTGGGACTTAATGAC. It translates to CAWNWGDVGLND. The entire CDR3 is CAWNWGDVGLNDYTF. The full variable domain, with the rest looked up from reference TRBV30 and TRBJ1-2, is SQTIHQWPATLVQPVGSPLSLECTVEGTSNPNLYWYRQAAGRGLQLLFYSVGIGQISSEVPQNLSASRPQDRQFILSSKKLLLSDSGFYLCAWNWGDVGLNDYTFGSGTRLTVV.

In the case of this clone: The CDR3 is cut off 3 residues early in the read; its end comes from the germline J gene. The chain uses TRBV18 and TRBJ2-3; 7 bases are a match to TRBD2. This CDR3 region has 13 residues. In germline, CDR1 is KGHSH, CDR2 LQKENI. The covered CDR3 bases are TGTGCCAGCTCACCACCGGTGCGGGAGACG. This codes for CASSPPVRET. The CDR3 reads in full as CASSPPVRETQYF.

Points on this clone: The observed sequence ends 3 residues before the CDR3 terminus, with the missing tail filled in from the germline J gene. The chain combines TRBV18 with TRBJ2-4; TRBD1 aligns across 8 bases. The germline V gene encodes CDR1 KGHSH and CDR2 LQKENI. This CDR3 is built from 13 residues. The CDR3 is CASSRDRFDGQYF. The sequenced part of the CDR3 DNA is TGTGCCAGCTCACGGGACAGGTTTGATGGT.